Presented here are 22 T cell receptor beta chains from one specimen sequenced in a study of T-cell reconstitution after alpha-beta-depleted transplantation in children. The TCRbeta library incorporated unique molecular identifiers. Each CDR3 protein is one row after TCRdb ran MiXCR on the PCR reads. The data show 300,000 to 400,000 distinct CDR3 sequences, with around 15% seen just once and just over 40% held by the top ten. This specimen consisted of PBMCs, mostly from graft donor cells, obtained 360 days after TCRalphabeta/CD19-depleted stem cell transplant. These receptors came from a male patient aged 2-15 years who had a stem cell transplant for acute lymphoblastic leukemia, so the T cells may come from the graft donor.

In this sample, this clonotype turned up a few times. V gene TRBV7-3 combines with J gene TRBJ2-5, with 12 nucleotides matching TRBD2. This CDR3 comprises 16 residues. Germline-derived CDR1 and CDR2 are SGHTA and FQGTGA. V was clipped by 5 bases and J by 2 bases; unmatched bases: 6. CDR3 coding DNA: TGTGCCAGCAGCCTACTAGCGGGAGGACTTCAAGAGACCCAGTACTTC. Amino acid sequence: CASSLLAGGLQETQYF.

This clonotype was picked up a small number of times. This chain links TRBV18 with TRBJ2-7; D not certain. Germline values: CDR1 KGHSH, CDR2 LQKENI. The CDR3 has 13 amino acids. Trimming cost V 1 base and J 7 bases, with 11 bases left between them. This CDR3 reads CASSPQQDGEQYF. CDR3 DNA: TGTGCCAGCTCACCACAGCAGGACGGGGAGCAGTACTTC.

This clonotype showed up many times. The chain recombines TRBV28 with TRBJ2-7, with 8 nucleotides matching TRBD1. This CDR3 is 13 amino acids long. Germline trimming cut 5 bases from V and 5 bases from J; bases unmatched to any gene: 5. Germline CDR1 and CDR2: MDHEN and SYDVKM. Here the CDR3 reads CASSLQGAHEQYF. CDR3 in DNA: TGTGCCAGCAGTCTTCAGGGGGCCCACGAGCAGTACTTC.

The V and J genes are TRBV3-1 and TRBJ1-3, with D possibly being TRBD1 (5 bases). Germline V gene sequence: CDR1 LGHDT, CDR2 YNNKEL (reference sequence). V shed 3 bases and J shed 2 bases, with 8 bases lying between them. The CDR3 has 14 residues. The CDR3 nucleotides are TGTGCCAGCAGCCAGACAGACGCTGGAAACACCATATATTTT. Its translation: CASSQTDAGNTIYF.

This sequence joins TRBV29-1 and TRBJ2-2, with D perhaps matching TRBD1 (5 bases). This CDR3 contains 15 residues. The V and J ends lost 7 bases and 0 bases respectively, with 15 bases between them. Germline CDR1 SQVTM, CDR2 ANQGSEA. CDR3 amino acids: CSALAGIANTGELFF. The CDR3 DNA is TGCAGCGCCCTCGCAGGGATCGCGAACACCGGGGAGCTGTTTTTT.

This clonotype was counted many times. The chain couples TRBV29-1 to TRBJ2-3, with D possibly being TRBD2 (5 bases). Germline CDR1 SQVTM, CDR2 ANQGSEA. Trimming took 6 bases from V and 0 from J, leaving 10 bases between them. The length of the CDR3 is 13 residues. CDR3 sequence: CSVRRPSTDTQYF. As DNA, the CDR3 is TGCAGCGTCAGGAGGCCGAGCACAGATACGCAGTATTTT.

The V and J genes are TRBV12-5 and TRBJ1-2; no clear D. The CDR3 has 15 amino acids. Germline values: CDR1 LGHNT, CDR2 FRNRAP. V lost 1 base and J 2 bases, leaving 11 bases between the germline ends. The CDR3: CASGLAHVKNYGYTF. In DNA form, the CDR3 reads TGTGCTAGTGGTTTGGCCCACGTCAAGAACTATGGCTACACCTTC.

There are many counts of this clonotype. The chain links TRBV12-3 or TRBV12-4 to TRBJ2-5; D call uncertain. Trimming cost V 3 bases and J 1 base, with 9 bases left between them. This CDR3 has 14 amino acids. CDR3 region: CASSFSQSQETQYF. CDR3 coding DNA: TGTGCCAGCAGTTTCTCGCAGTCCCAAGAGACCCAGTACTTC.

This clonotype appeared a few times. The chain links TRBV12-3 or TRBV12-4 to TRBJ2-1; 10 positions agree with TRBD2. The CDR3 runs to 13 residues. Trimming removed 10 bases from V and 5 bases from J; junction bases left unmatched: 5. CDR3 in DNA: TGTGCCACCAGACTAGCGGGCGACAATGAGCAGTTCTTC. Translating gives CATRLAGDNEQFF.

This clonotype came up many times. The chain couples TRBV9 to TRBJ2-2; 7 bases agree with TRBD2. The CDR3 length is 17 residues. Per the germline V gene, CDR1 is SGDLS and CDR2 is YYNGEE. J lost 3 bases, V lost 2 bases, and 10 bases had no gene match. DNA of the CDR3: TGTGCCAGCAGCGTGGATCCCACTAGCGTCTACACCGGGGAGCTGTTTTTT. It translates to CASSVDPTSVYTGELFF.

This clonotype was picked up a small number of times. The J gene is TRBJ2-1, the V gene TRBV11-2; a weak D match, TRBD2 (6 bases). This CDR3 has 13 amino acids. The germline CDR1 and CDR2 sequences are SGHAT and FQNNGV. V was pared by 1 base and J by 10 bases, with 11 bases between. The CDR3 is CASSLAPRGEQFF. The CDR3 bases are TGTGCCAGCAGCTTAGCTCCTCGGGGGGAGCAGTTCTTC.

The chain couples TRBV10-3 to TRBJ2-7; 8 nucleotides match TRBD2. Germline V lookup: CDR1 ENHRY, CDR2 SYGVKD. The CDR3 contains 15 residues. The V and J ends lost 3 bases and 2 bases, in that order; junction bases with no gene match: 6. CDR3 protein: CAISDHSGKPYEQYF. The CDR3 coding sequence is TGTGCCATCAGTGATCATAGCGGGAAACCCTACGAGCAGTACTTC.

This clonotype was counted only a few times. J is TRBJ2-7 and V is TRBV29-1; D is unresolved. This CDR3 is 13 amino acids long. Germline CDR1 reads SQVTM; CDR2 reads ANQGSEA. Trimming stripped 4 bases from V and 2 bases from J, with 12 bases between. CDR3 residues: CSVVVGLTYEQYF. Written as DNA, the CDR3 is TGCAGCGTTGTAGTCGGCCTGACCTACGAGCAGTACTTC.

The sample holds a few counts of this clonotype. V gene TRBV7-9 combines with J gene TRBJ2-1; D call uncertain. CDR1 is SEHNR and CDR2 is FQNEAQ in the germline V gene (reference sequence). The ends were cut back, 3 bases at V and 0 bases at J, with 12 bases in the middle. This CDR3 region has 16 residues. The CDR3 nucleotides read TGTGCCAGCAGCTTTGGACGGGCTTACTCCTACAATGAGCAGTTCTTC. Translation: CASSFGRAYSYNEQFF.

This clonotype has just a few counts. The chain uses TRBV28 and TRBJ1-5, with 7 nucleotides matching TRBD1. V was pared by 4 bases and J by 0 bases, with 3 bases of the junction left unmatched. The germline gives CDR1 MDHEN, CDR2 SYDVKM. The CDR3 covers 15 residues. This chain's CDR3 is CASSSGQDSNQPQHF. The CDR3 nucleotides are TGTGCCAGCAGTTCCGGACAGGATAGCAATCAGCCCCAGCATTTT.

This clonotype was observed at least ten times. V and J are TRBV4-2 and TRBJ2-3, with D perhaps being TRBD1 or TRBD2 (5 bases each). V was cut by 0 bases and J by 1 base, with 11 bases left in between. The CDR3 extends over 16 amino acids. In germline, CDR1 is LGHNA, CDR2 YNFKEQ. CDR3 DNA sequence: TGTGCCAGCAGCCAAGATCCGACGGGGCGCACAGATACGCAGTATTTT. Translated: CASSQDPTGRTDTQYF.

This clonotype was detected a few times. The CDR3 loop reads CASSFYLRDDSYNEQFF. The CDR3 DNA reads as TGTGCCAGCAGTTTCTATCTCCGGGACGACTCCTACAATGAGCAGTTCTTC. The chain is built from TRBV27 and TRBJ2-1, with D perhaps TRBD1 or TRBD2 (5 bases each). CDR1 is MNHEY and CDR2 is SMNVEV in the germline V gene (reference sequence). The CDR3 extends over 17 amino acids. Trimming took 3 bases from V and 0 from J, leaving 15 bases between them.

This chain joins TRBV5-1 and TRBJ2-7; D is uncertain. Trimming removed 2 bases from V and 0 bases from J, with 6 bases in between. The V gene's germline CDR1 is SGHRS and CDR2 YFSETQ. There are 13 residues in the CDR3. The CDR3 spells CASSFVRSYEQYF. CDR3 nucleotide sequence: TGCGCCAGCAGCTTCGTTCGCTCCTACGAGCAGTACTTC.

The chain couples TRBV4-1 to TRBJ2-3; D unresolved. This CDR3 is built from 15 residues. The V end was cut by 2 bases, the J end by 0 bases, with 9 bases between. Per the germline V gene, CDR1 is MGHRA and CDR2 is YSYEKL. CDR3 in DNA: TGCGCCAGCAGCCAACATGGGATTAGCACAGATACGCAGTATTTT. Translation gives CASSQHGISTDTQYF.

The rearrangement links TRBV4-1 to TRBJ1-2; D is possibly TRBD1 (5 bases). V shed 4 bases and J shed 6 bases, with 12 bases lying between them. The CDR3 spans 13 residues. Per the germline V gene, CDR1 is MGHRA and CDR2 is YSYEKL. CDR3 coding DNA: TGCGCCAGCAGCCCGTCAGGGTTGGATGGCTACACCTTC. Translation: CASSPSGLDGYTF.

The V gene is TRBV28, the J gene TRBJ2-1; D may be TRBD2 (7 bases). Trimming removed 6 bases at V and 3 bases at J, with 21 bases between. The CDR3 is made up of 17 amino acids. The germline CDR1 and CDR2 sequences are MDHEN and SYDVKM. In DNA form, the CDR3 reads TGTGCCAGCAGCCATCCTCAGGGGAGGGCCAGCTACAATGAGCAGTTCTTC. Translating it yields CASSHPQGRASYNEQFF.

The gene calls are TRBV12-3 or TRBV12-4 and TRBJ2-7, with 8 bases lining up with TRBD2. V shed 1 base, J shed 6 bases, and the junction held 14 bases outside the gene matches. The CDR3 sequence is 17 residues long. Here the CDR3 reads CASSLGAGGPLLGEQYF. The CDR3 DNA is TGTGCCAGCAGTTTAGGGGCGGGAGGTCCTCTCCTGGGCGAGCAGTACTTC.